Listed here are 20 T cell receptor beta chains from one sample, sequenced in a study of T cell repertoires in cytomegalovirus infection (dated by TCRdb to between 2017 and 2020). The sequencer was an Illumina HiSeq 1500. TCRdb ran its own pipeline on the public reads, namely fastp trimming at Q25 and MiXCR clone calling, and kept in-frame beta chains. One record per CDR3 amino acid sequence lists the most common genes and DNA. The table for this sample lists about 460,000 distinct CDR3 sequences; roughly 10% of them were counted only once. Of the sample, roughly 10% is held by the ten largest clones. The sequencing sample was made of PBMCs. The origin of the receptors is a human donor in good health (CMV status not recorded). Some clones in this sample may be carry-over from other donors' samples.

Ten or more counts support this clonotype. The gene calls are TRBV20-1 and TRBJ1-1; unclear D gene. V shed 1 base and J shed 0 bases, with 12 bases lying between them. From germline, CDR1 is DFQATT and CDR2 SNEGSKA (reference sequence). The CDR3 sequence is 15 residues long. CDR3 coding DNA: TGCAGTGCTAGAGCTCCCGGCCTTATGAACACTGAAGCTTTCTTT. Translating it yields CSARAPGLMNTEAFF.

This clonotype showed up just a few times. The chain employs TRBV2 and TRBJ2-1, with D unresolved. Germline V CDR1 and CDR2: SNHLY, FYNNEI. The CDR3 totals 11 residues. With 7 bases removed from V and 9 bases from J, the gap between germline ends came to 10 bases. CDR3 nucleotides: TGTGCCAGCAAGCCCGATGGTGAGCAGTTCTTC. Protein product: CASKPDGEQFF. Looking up the rest from reference TRBV2 and TRBJ2-1 gives the full variable domain: EPEVTQTPSHQVTQMGQEVILRCVPISNHLYFYWYRQILGQKVEFLVSFYNNEISEKSEIFDDQFSVERPDGSNFTLKIRSTKLEDSAMYFCASKPDGEQFFGPGTRLTVL.

This clonotype was picked up many times. V usage is TRBV7-2 and J usage is TRBJ2-1; D not certain. Trimming took off 3 bases at V and 3 bases at J, with 6 bases between the two ends. The CDR3 extends over 13 amino acids. Germline values: CDR1 SGHTA, CDR2 FQGNSA. The CDR3 bases are TGTGCCAGCAGCTTCGCGAGCTACAATGAGCAGTTCTTC. Translating gives CASSFASYNEQFF.

To note about this clonotype: A read error may be the cause here, since a much bigger clone is one base away. This chain connects TRBV28 to TRBJ2-2, with D possibly being TRBD1 (5 bases). CDR1 and CDR2 from the germline V gene are MDHEN and SYDVKM. This CDR3 contains 16 residues. V shed 1 base and J shed 7 bases, with 16 bases lying between them. CDR3 DNA sequence: TGTGCCAGCAGTTTATCTTCTAGTCTCAGGGACGGGGAGCTGTTTTTT. Its translation: CASSLSSSLRDGELFF.

The chain is built from TRBV30 and TRBJ2-5; D remains ambiguous. The germline V gene encodes CDR1 GTSNPN and CDR2 SVGIG (reference sequence). Trimming took 3 bases from V and 1 from J, leaving 9 bases between them. This CDR3 region has 13 residues. The CDR3 DNA follows: TGTGCCTGGAGGTGGGGATTCCAAGAGACCCAGTACTTC. Translating it yields CAWRWGFQETQYF.

This clonotype was detected ten times or more. CDR3 in amino acids: CASSVASMGLLNEAFF. The CDR3 DNA is TGTGCCAGCAGCGTTGCATCGATGGGCCTGCTGAATGAAGCTTTCTTT. The chain couples TRBV9 to TRBJ1-1; D is undetermined. CDR3 length equals 16 residues. Trimming left V 2 bases short and J 7 bases short, with 21 bases between. In germline, CDR1 is SGDLS, CDR2 YYNGEE.

Many counts were recorded for this clonotype. The chain links TRBV14 to TRBJ1-5, with D possibly being TRBD1 (5 bases). This CDR3 spans 14 amino acids. The V end was cut by 0 bases, the J end by 11 bases, with 14 bases between. Germline V CDR1 and CDR2: SGHDN, FVKESK. The CDR3: CASSQDDSPLAQHF. The DNA of the CDR3 is TGTGCCAGCAGCCAAGATGACAGCCCATTAGCCCAGCATTTT. Looking up the rest from reference TRBV14 and TRBJ1-5 gives the full variable domain: EAGVTQFPSHSVIEKGQTVTLRCDPISGHDNLYWYRRVMGKEIKFLLHFVKESKQDESGMPNNRFLAERTGGTYSTLKVQPAELEDSGVYFCASSQDDSPLAQHFGDGTRLSIL.

This clonotype was picked up many times. The chain couples TRBV7-9 to TRBJ2-1; 11 bases fit TRBD2. CDR3 length equals 16 residues. CDR1 is SEHNR and CDR2 is FQNEAQ in the germline V gene (reference sequence). The trim removed 4 bases at V and 7 bases at J, leaving 9 bases unmatched. CDR3: CASSSTSGTFWNEQFF. The CDR3 bases are TGTGCCAGCAGCTCGACTAGCGGGACCTTTTGGAATGAGCAGTTCTTC.

On this clonotype: Just one base apart from a much larger clone, this may be a read error. The chain carries TRBV24-1 and TRBJ2-2; D not certain. Germline assignment: CDR1 KGHDR and CDR2 SFDVKD. The CDR3 totals 12 residues. The V gene lost 7 bases and the J gene lost 5 bases, with 7 bases spanning the gap. Here the CDR3 reads CATRSPTGELFF. CDR3 in DNA: TGTGCCACCAGGAGCCCGACCGGGGAGCTGTTTTTT.

This clonotype was seen a few times. The rearrangement links TRBV6-6 to TRBJ2-5; possible D gene TRBD2, 6 bases. V was clipped by 9 bases and J by 5 bases, with 13 bases between them. Germline loops: CDR1 MNHNY, CDR2 SVGAGI (reference sequence). The CDR3 runs to 12 residues. CDR3 nucleotide sequence: TGTGCCAGTAGTATGGGGGGTGAGACCCAGTACTTC. Its translation is CASSMGGETQYF.

V gene TRBV20-1 combines with J gene TRBJ1-6; 11 bases match TRBD1. This CDR3 spans 14 amino acids. Trimming at V came to 5 bases and at J to 8 bases, leaving 5 bases not matched to a gene. Germline CDR1 reads DFQATT; CDR2 reads SNEGSKA (reference sequence). DNA of the CDR3: TGCAGTGCTCGTCCGGGACAGGGGGATTCACCCCTCCACTTT. Amino acids: CSARPGQGDSPLHF.

This clonotype came up many times. The rearrangement uses TRBV12-3 or TRBV12-4 and TRBJ1-6; a possible D gene is TRBD1 (5 bases). Trimming removed 6 bases at V and 5 bases at J, with 17 bases between. The CDR3 extends over 16 amino acids. DNA for the CDR3: TGTGCCAGCAGCACAAGGGCGGCAGGGAATAATTCACCCCTCCACTTT. Protein: CASSTRAAGNNSPLHF.

This clonotype showed up just a few times. The CDR3 bases are TGCAGCGTGGGACAGGGGGCATTCACCGGGGAGCTGTTTTTT. This codes for CSVGQGAFTGELFF. This sequence joins TRBV29-1 and TRBJ2-2; 12 nucleotides agree with TRBD1. Per the germline V gene, CDR1 is SQVTM and CDR2 is ANQGSEA. The CDR3 extends over 14 amino acids. The J segment lost 4 bases and the V segment lost 6 bases, leaving 3 bases of the junction unmatched.

The rearrangement joins TRBV10-3 to TRBJ2-3; no firm D call. The ends were cut back, 4 bases at V and 6 bases at J, with 17 bases in the middle. Germline CDR1 ENHRY, CDR2 SYGVKD. The CDR3 is 15 residues long. The CDR3 DNA reads as TGTGCCATCAGTGTGAACCCGTCAGTCGTCGATACGCAGTATTTT. This sequence encodes CAISVNPSVVDTQYF.

This sequence joins TRBV2 and TRBJ1-1; TRBD1 matches 8 bases. The CDR3 covers 15 residues. The V gene end was trimmed by 6 bases and the J gene end by 0 bases; junction bases not matched to a gene: 6. CDR1 is SNHLY, CDR2 FYNNEI, per germline. CDR3 nucleotide sequence: TGTGCCAGCAGCCGGGACAGGCTGATGAACACTGAAGCTTTCTTT. Translated: CASSRDRLMNTEAFF.

This clonotype occurred many times. CDR3 loop: CSVDGGGGGETQYF. Here the CDR3 DNA reads TGCAGCGTTGACGGCGGGGGGGGCGGGGAGACCCAGTACTTC. This chain joins TRBV29-1 and TRBJ2-5, with 9 bases fitting TRBD2. The CDR3 contains 14 residues. Germline lookup yields CDR1 SQVTM and CDR2 ANQGSEA. J lost 5 bases, V lost 3 bases, and 7 bases had no gene match.

V and J are TRBV2 and TRBJ2-1; TRBD1 is a possible D gene (7 bases). This CDR3 is 17 amino acids long. V lost 0 bases to trimming and J lost 3 bases, with 15 bases between them. Germline CDR1 reads SNHLY; CDR2 reads FYNNEI. The CDR3 here is CASSEALYRGGYNEQFF. The CDR3 region has the DNA TGTGCCAGCAGTGAAGCACTATACAGGGGAGGCTACAATGAGCAGTTCTTC.

In this sample, this clonotype turned up many times. This chain connects TRBV6-1 to TRBJ2-3; 11 bases fit TRBD1. With V trimmed by 9 bases and J by 8 bases, 10 bases remained unmatched. Germline V CDR1 and CDR2: MNHNS, SASEGT. The CDR3 is 14 residues long. The CDR3 bases are TGTGCCAGTTGGGACAGGGGGATTTCGGGTACGCAGTATTTT. It is translated as CASWDRGISGTQYF.

This clonotype appeared many times. The DNA for the CDR3 is TGTGCCAGCAGCGAGAACAGGGGGGCTAGCGGGTTCACGAACACCGGGGAGCTGTTTTTT. This gives the protein CASSENRGASGFTNTGELFF. V and J are TRBV7-9 and TRBJ2-2, with D tentatively TRBD1 or TRBD2 (8 bases each). The CDR3 extends over 20 amino acids. The V gene's germline CDR1 is SEHNR and CDR2 FQNEAQ (reference sequence). The V and J ends lost 5 bases and 0 bases respectively, with 25 bases between them.

This clonotype was recorded a few times. The V call is TRBV28, the J call TRBJ1-3; 7 positions agree with TRBD1. The V gene end was trimmed by 5 bases and the J gene end by 8 bases; junction bases not matched to a gene: 15. CDR3 size: 16 residues. Germline V CDR1 and CDR2: MDHEN, SYDVKM. The CDR3 reads CASSLSGGWYQDTIYF. For the CDR3, the DNA is TGTGCCAGCAGTCTCTCAGGGGGATGGTATCAGGACACCATATATTTT.